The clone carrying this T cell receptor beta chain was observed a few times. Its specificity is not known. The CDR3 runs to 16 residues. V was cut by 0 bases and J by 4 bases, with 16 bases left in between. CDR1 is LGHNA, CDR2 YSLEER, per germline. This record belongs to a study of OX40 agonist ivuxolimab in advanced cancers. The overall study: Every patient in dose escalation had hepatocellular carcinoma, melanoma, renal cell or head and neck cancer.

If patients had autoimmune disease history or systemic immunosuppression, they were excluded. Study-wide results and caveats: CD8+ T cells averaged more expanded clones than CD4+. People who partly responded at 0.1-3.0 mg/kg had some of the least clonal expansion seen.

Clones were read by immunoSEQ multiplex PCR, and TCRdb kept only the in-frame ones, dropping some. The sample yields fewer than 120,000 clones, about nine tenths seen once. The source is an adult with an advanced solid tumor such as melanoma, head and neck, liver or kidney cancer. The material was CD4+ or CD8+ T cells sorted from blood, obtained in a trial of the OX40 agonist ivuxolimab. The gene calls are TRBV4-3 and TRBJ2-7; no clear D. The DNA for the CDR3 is TGCGCCAGCAGCCAAGACCATCAGGCCGAAGCTTACGAGCAGTACTTC. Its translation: CASSQDHQAEAYEQYF.